The 11 T cell receptor beta chains below all came from one sample that was sequenced in a study of shared clonotypes between healthy human individuals (dated by TCRdb to 2020 to 2021). CD8 naive samples were CD45RO-negative cells positively selected for CCR7, giving a CD45RA+CCR7+ population that excluded TemRA cells. The library was obtained by the immunoSEQ multiplex PCR assay. Sourced from immuneACCESS, this table was stored by TCRdb with only in-frame sequences that have V and J called. A share of the clones is absent; for the studies checked, an unresolved V gene accounts for under half, and the remainder has no known explanation. The sample data list about 2.1 million clones, and around 93% of these were observed just once. Jointly, the top ten make up around 1.8% of the sample. Input material: naive CD8+ T cells from PBMCs. The sample's cell subset or site label, in plain terms: CD45RA+CCR7+. The receptors come from a man aged 18 to 30 in good health. Some clones in this sample may be carry-over from other donors' samples.

The rearrangement links TRBV14 to TRBJ2-5; perhaps D is TRBD1 or TRBD2 (5 bases each). This CDR3 contains 15 residues. Between the trimmed V and J ends, which lost 1 base and 2 bases, there was a span of 11 bases. CDR1 and CDR2 from the germline V gene are SGHDN and FVKESK. As DNA, the CDR3 is TGTGCCAGCAGCCAAGGGGGACGGACGCAAGAGACCCAGTACTTC. This sequence encodes CASSQGGRTQETQYF.

This clone was seen once. Other DNA variants within this sample encode the same CDR3. The chain joins TRBV9 to TRBJ1-3, with 7 bases fitting TRBD1. The germline V gene encodes CDR1 SGDLS and CDR2 YYNGEE. The CDR3 sequence is 14 residues long. The V and J ends lost 6 bases and 0 bases, in that order; junction bases with no gene match: 3. In DNA form, the CDR3 reads TGTGCCAGCAACCAGGGGGACTCTGGAAACACCATATATTTT. Translating gives CASNQGDSGNTIYF.

The chain joins TRBV29-1 to TRBJ2-3, with 12 bases that match TRBD2. CDR1 is SQVTM and CDR2 is ANQGSEA in the germline V gene. The V segment lost 7 bases and the J segment 2 bases; nucleotides outside the gene matches: 19. The CDR3 spans 19 residues. This CDR3 reads CSATGWTSGDDTNTDTQYF. DNA for the CDR3: TGCAGCGCCACAGGTTGGACTAGCGGGGACGACACCAACACAGATACGCAGTATTTT.

The rearrangement uses TRBV2 and TRBJ2-7, with 14 bases aligning to TRBD2. Germline trimming cut 6 bases from V and 4 bases from J; bases unmatched to any gene: 5. The CDR3 runs 15 residues. CDR1 is SNHLY, CDR2 FYNNEI, per germline. Here the CDR3 reads CASSGTSGRRYEQYF. In DNA, the CDR3 is TGTGCCAGCAGCGGGACTAGCGGGAGAAGGTACGAGCAGTACTTC.

The chain employs TRBV11-2 and TRBJ2-5, with D hard to call. Germline loops: CDR1 SGHAT, CDR2 FQNNGV. The CDR3 is made up of 13 amino acids. V shed 2 bases and J shed 1 base, with 5 bases lying between them. The CDR3 nucleotides read TGTGCCAGCAGCTTAACACCCCAAGAGACCCAGTACTTC. Protein product: CASSLTPQETQYF.

The gene calls are TRBV5-1 and TRBJ2-1; 8 nucleotides agree with TRBD2. CDR3 size: 15 residues. Germline CDR1 SGHRS, CDR2 YFSETQ. V trimming: 3 bases; J trimming: 3 bases; junction bases outside the gene matches: 5. The CDR3 DNA follows: TGCGCCAGCAGCTGGGGACGGGAGGGCTACAATGAGCAGTTCTTC. Amino acids: CASSWGREGYNEQFF.

With respect to this clone: The identical CDR3 is also encoded by other nucleotide sequences in the sample. This chain joins TRBV27 and TRBJ2-1, with no clear D. Germline lookup yields CDR1 MNHEY and CDR2 SMNVEV (reference sequence). V lost 5 bases and J lost 0, with 11 bases in between. This CDR3 has 15 amino acids. Here the CDR3 reads CASSTVPSSYNEQFF. CDR3 DNA: TGTGCCAGCAGTACCGTTCCAAGCTCCTACAATGAGCAGTTCTTC.

The V and J genes are TRBV10-3 and TRBJ2-7, with D possibly called TRBD1 or TRBD2 (5 bases each). The CDR3 has 13 amino acids. V lost 11 bases to trimming and J lost 1 base, with 15 bases between them. Germline V gene sequence: CDR1 ENHRY, CDR2 SYGVKD. Written as DNA, the CDR3 is TGTGCCGTACGGGACGGTGAGTCCTACGAGCAGTACTTC. Protein: CAVRDGESYEQYF.

The CDR3 DNA follows: TGCGCCAGCAGCGAACGGAGCGGGAGGCCCACAGATACGCAGTATTTT. Amino acids: CASSERSGRPTDTQYF. This chain links TRBV4-1 with TRBJ2-3, with 9 positions matching TRBD2. From germline, CDR1 is MGHRA and CDR2 YSYEKL. This CDR3 contains 16 residues. With 5 bases clipped from V and 2 bases from J, the junction kept 8 bases outside the gene matches.

The rearrangement links TRBV18 to TRBJ2-7; 7 bases map to TRBD1. Germline assignment: CDR1 KGHSH and CDR2 LQKENI. The CDR3 is 14 residues long. Germline trimming cut 2 bases from V and 3 bases from J; bases unmatched to any gene: 4. CDR3 nucleotide sequence: TGTGCCAGCTCACCAGGACAGGACGTCTACGAGCAGTACTTC. Residues: CASSPGQDVYEQYF.

This clone was counted a single time. The chain joins TRBV5-4 to TRBJ1-1, with D possibly being TRBD1 (5 bases). From germline, CDR1 is SGHNT and CDR2 YYREEE (reference sequence). The CDR3 has 16 amino acids. Trimming stripped 4 bases from V and 3 bases from J, with 19 bases between. CDR3 residues: CASSQEGPYGDTEAFF. CDR3 bases: TGTGCCAGCAGCCAGGAGGGGCCATACGGGGACACTGAAGCTTTCTTT.